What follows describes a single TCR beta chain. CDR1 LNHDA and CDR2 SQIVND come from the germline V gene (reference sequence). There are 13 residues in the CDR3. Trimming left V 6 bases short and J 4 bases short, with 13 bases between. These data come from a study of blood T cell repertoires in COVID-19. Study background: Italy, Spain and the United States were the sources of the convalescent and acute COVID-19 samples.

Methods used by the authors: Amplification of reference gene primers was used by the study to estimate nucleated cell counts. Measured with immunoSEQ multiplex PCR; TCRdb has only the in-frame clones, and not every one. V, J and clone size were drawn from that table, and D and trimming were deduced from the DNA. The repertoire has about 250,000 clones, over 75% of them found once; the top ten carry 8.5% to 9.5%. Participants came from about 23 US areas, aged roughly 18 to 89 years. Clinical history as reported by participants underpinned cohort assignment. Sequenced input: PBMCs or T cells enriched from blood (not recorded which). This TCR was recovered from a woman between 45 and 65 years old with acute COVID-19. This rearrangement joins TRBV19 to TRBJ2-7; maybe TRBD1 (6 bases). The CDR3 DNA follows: TGTGCCAGTAGCTCTTCCGGGACATACGAGCAGTACTTC. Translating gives CASSSSGTYEQYF.